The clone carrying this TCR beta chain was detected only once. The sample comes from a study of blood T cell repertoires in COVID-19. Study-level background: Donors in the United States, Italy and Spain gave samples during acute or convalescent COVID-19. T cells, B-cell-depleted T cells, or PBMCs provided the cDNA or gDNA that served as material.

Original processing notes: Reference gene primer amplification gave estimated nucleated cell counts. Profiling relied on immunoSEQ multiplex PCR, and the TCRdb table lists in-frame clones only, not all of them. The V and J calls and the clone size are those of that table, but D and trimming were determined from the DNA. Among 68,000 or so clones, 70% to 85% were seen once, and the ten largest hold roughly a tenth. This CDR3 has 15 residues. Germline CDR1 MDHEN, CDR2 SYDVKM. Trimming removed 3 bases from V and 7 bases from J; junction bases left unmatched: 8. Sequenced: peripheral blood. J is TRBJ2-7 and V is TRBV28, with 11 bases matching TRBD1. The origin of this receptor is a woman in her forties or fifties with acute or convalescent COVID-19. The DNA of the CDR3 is TGTGCCAGCAGTTTGGTCGGACAGGGGGCGAAAGAGCAGTACTTC. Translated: CASSLVGQGAKEQYF.